The 23 T cell receptor beta chains in this list originate from one sample, sequenced in a study of blood T cell repertoires in COVID-19. Sequencing was performed with immunoSEQ multiplex PCR; in TCRdb, only in-frame clones are kept and a portion is missing. Found here are 330,000 or so clones, about 92% of them singletons; the top ten hold less than 20%. Specimen: PBMCs or T cells enriched from blood (not recorded which). These receptors came from a woman in her 30s who had recovered from COVID-19.

This chain joins TRBV6-5 and TRBJ2-7, with a weak D call TRBD1 (6 bases). V was clipped by 5 bases and J by 3 bases, with 17 bases between them. This CDR3 has 15 residues. Germline CDR1 is MNHEY and CDR2 is SVGAGI. The CDR3 reads CASSTQGTNLYEQYF. The DNA for the CDR3 is TGTGCCAGCAGTACTCAGGGGACAAACCTCTACGAGCAGTACTTC.

This chain joins TRBV28 and TRBJ2-3; 9 positions agree with TRBD2. The CDR3 covers 18 residues. J gave up 5 bases and V 4 bases, and 16 bases lay outside the gene matches. The germline CDR1 and CDR2 sequences are MDHEN and SYDVKM. CDR3 sequence (DNA): TGTGCCAGCAGTTCTAGGGGCCTTAGCGGGAGCTGGGGAGATACGCAGTATTTT. This encodes CASSSRGLSGSWGDTQYF.

The rearrangement links TRBV21-1 to TRBJ1-3; TRBD1, the table's D call, lacks a check against the DNA. TRBV21-1 constitutes a pseudogene. This CDR3 has 13 amino acids. CDR3 in DNA: TGTGCCAGCGGGGCAGCATCTGGAAACACCATATATTTT. It specifies CASGAASGNTIYF.

The V call is TRBV4-2, the J call TRBJ2-3, with 12 nucleotides matching TRBD2. In germline, CDR1 is LGHNA, CDR2 YNFKEQ. The CDR3 is made up of 19 amino acids. V shed 0 bases and J 4 bases; nucleotides not matched to a gene: 11. DNA of the CDR3: TGTGCCAGCAGCCAAGATCCTAGCGGGGGGGAATTTGTAGCAGATACGCAGTATTTT. This sequence encodes CASSQDPSGGEFVADTQYF.

V gene TRBV7-2 combines with J gene TRBJ2-5, with 13 bases that match TRBD2. Germline CDR1 is SGHTA and CDR2 is FQGNSA. The V segment lost 5 bases and the J segment 5 bases; nucleotides outside the gene matches: 5. CDR3 length: 15 amino acids. The CDR3 DNA sequence: TGTGCCAGCAGCATGGGACTAGCGGGACAGGAGACCCAGTACTTC. This translates into CASSMGLAGQETQYF.

The chain joins TRBV5-5 to TRBJ2-2, with D unresolved. This CDR3 region has 15 residues. V dropped 0 bases and J dropped 5 bases, with 11 bases sitting between them. Germline CDR1 is SGHKS and CDR2 is YYEKEE (reference sequence). CDR3 loop: CASSLGLPITGELFF. The CDR3 DNA reads as TGTGCCAGCAGCTTGGGACTCCCGATAACCGGGGAGCTGTTTTTT. Together with reference TRBV5-5 and TRBJ2-2, the CDR3 gives the full variable domain: DAGVTQSPTHLIKTRGQQVTLRCSPISGHKSVSWYQQVLGQGPQFIFQYYEKEERGRGNFPDRFSARQFPNYSSELNVNALLLGDSALYLCASSLGLPITGELFFGEGSRLTVL.

The genes are TRBV10-3 and TRBJ2-2; weak D call: TRBD2 (5 bases). Germline V gene data show CDR1 as ENHRY and CDR2 as SYGVKD. CDR3 length: 16 residues. Trimming took 8 bases from V and 2 from J, leaving 18 bases between them. The CDR3 region is CAIPQPGGPNTGELFF. The CDR3 DNA sequence: TGTGCCATCCCTCAACCCGGAGGACCCAACACCGGGGAGCTGTTTTTT.

J is TRBJ2-4 and V is TRBV4-2, with D uncertain. Germline V gives CDR1 LGHNA, CDR2 YNFKEQ. The V and J ends lost 4 bases and 0 bases respectively, with 13 bases between them. The CDR3 covers 16 residues. CDR3 sequence (DNA): TGTGCCAGCAGCCCCGTCGGAGTACTAGCCAAAAACATTCAGTACTTC. It is translated as CASSPVGVLAKNIQYF.

The chain carries TRBV11-2 and TRBJ2-5; TRBD2 agrees at 16 bases. The CDR3 extends over 15 amino acids. The ends lost 3 bases at V and 5 bases at J; junction bases unmatched: 0. Germline CDR1 is SGHAT and CDR2 is FQNNGV. The CDR3 sequence is CASSLGLAGGETQYF. Here the CDR3 DNA reads TGTGCCAGCAGCTTGGGACTAGCGGGAGGGGAGACCCAGTACTTC.

The V call is TRBV27, the J call TRBJ2-2; D might be TRBD1 (5 bases). The CDR3 contains 13 residues. Germline CDR1 reads MNHEY; CDR2 reads SMNVEV (reference sequence). In DNA, the CDR3 is TGTGTGGTGCAGACAGAGAACACCGGGGAGCTGTTTTTT. Translating it yields CVVQTENTGELFF.

A remark on this clone: At one end, the junction sequence differs from germline, possibly due to a read error. The rearrangement joins TRBV7-7 to TRBJ2-7; possible D gene TRBD2, 6 bases. CDR1 is SSHAT, CDR2 FNYEAQ, per germline (reference sequence). The CDR3 extends over 14 amino acids. The CDR3 bases are TGTGCTAGCAGCTTAGGAGAAGCGGGCTACGAGCAGTACTTC. It codes for CASSLGEAGYEQYF.

This clone was counted once. The chain carries TRBV7-2 and TRBJ1-1; 7 positions agree with TRBD1. This CDR3 has 17 amino acids. J was trimmed by 3 bases and V by 1 base; bases with no gene match: 11. Germline loops: CDR1 SGHTA, CDR2 FQGNSA. CDR3 amino acids: CASSLVSQGGKYTEAFF. The DNA for the CDR3 is TGTGCCAGCAGCTTAGTAAGTCAAGGGGGCAAGTACACTGAAGCTTTCTTT.

V and J are TRBV4-3 and TRBJ2-7, with 11 nucleotides matching TRBD2. This CDR3 spans 15 amino acids. Germline V gene data show CDR1 as LGHNA and CDR2 as YSLEER. After removal of 4 bases from V and 7 bases from J, the junction contained 9 bases not matched to a gene. The CDR3 region has the DNA TGCGCCAGCAGCCCTTTAGCGGGAGGGCCAGGGGAGCAGTACTTC. Amino acids: CASSPLAGGPGEQYF.

V usage is TRBV27 and J usage is TRBJ2-6, with D maybe TRBD1 (8 bases). CDR1 and CDR2 from the germline V gene are MNHEY and SMNVEV (reference sequence). This CDR3 comprises 19 residues. V shed 8 bases and J shed 0 bases, with 23 bases lying between them. CDR3 in amino acids: CASGGGWDRSFSGANVLTF. CDR3 nucleotides: TGTGCCAGCGGGGGGGGATGGGACAGGAGCTTCTCTGGGGCCAACGTCCTGACTTTC.

The rearrangement joins TRBV5-8 to TRBJ1-4; 8 bases align to TRBD1. With V trimmed by 5 bases and J by 7 bases, 10 bases remained unmatched. This CDR3 has 15 residues. Per the germline V gene, CDR1 is SGHTS and CDR2 is YDEGEE. The CDR3 region is CASRLDRGKGEKLFF. The CDR3 DNA reads as TGTGCCAGCAGACTCGACAGGGGAAAAGGTGAAAAACTGTTTTTT.

The CDR3: CASRLGNQETQYF. As DNA, the CDR3 is TGCGCCAGCAGGCTCGGGAATCAAGAGACCCAGTACTTC. The chain uses TRBV5-1 and TRBJ2-5; possibly TRBD2 for D (5 bases). The CDR3 is 13 amino acids. Germline lookup yields CDR1 SGHRS and CDR2 YFSETQ. V was cut by 5 bases and J by 2 bases, with 10 bases left in between.

A word on this clone: Other DNA sequences of this sample code for an identical CDR3. The V and J genes are TRBV20-1 and TRBJ1-1; the D is unclear. CDR1 and CDR2 from the germline V gene are DFQATT and SNEGSKA (reference sequence). The V end lost 5 bases, the J end lost 1 base, and 5 bases lay between the germline ends. The CDR3 loop spans 11 amino acids. CDR3 sequence: CSAGGNTEAFF. Here the CDR3 DNA reads TGCAGTGCTGGCGGGAACACTGAAGCTTTCTTT.

This clone was seen only once. J is TRBJ1-2 and V is TRBV4-1, with D possibly matching TRBD1 (6 bases). The CDR3 consists of 15 residues. V lost 8 bases and J 4 bases, leaving 20 bases between the germline ends. Germline V CDR1 and CDR2: MGHRA, YSYEKL. CDR3 nucleotide sequence: TGCGCCAGCGGAAACCAACAGGGCCGGGGCTATGGCTACACCTTC. Its protein is CASGNQQGRGYGYTF.

The rearrangement uses TRBV12-3 or TRBV12-4 and TRBJ1-1, with TRBD1 identical over 7 bases. J lost 5 bases, V lost 4 bases, and 4 bases had no gene match. The CDR3 totals 13 residues. CDR3: CASSSGGQTEAFF. In DNA, the CDR3 is TGTGCCAGCAGTTCAGGGGGTCAGACTGAAGCTTTCTTT.

The chain employs TRBV28 and TRBJ2-7; 7 nucleotides agree with TRBD1. CDR1 and CDR2 from the germline V gene are MDHEN and SYDVKM. The CDR3 sequence is 13 residues long. J was trimmed by 0 bases and V by 6 bases; bases with no gene match: 2. CDR3 protein: CASRGQASYEQYF. The CDR3 nucleotides read TGTGCCAGCAGAGGACAGGCCTCCTACGAGCAGTACTTC.

This rearrangement joins TRBV27 to TRBJ2-1; possible D gene TRBD2, 6 bases. Looked up from germline, CDR1 is MNHEY and CDR2 is SMNVEV (reference sequence). Trimming stripped 2 bases from V and 10 bases from J, with 12 bases between. This CDR3 has 13 residues. The CDR3 region is CASSLSVGGEQFF. The CDR3 DNA is TGTGCCAGCAGTTTAAGTGTGGGGGGAGAGCAGTTCTTC.

This clone was recorded only once. The V call is TRBV10-3, the J call TRBJ1-5; possible D gene TRBD1, 6 bases. Germline CDR1 ENHRY, CDR2 SYGVKD. The CDR3 covers 14 residues. V was clipped by 5 bases and J by 7 bases, with 15 bases between them. The CDR3 spells CAISSSQGEQPQHF. The CDR3 bases are TGTGCCATCAGTAGTTCACAGGGCGAGCAGCCCCAGCATTTT.

The chain uses TRBV6-4 and TRBJ2-3, with TRBD2 matching over 8 bases. Germline V gene sequence: CDR1 MRHNA, CDR2 SNTAGT. V dropped 3 bases and J dropped 0; count of bases not matched to a gene: 2. The CDR3 runs 15 residues. The CDR3 bases are TGTGCCAGCAGTGAAGTAGCGGGGAGCACAGATACGCAGTATTTT. Amino acid sequence: CASSEVAGSTDTQYF.